One sample yielded the 30 T cell receptor beta chains listed below, sequenced in a study of response to subunit inactivated influenza vaccine. TCRdb ran MiXCR on the RT-PCR reads and lists one entry per CDR3 protein. Of 610,000 or so distinct CDR3 sequences detected, 11% to 15% appear once; the ten largest clones hold roughly 11%. This specimen consisted of PBMCs from blood, obtained less than 13 days after vaccination. Every receptor here comes from a man in his fifties or sixties who received an inactivated influenza vaccine.

The gene calls are TRBV7-2 and TRBJ2-1; tentative D call: TRBD2 (6 bases). V gave up 5 bases and J gave up 0 bases, with 14 bases separating them. Germline V gene sequence: CDR1 SGHTA, CDR2 FQGNSA. The CDR3 extends over 16 amino acids. The CDR3 coding sequence is TGTGCCAGCAGCCCCGGGACTGGAAGCTCCTACAATGAGCAGTTCTTC. Amino acid sequence: CASSPGTGSSYNEQFF.

Here the CDR3 reads CASSLRTGAGELFF. In nucleotides, the CDR3 is TGTGCCAGCAGCCTAAGGACAGGGGCCGGGGAGCTGTTTTTT. The V call is TRBV7-9, the J call TRBJ2-2; 9 positions match TRBD1. Trimming took 5 bases from V and 6 from J; bases not matched to a gene: 4. The CDR3 has 14 amino acids. Germline CDR1 reads SEHNR; CDR2 reads FQNEAQ (reference sequence).

The chain recombines TRBV5-4 with TRBJ2-7; possible D gene TRBD1, 5 bases. V dropped 3 bases and J dropped 4 bases, with 20 bases sitting between them. The length of the CDR3 is 16 residues. In germline, CDR1 is SGHNT, CDR2 YYREEE (reference sequence). CDR3 DNA: TGTGCCAGCAGCTCCCCCACAGGTGGGCGGACATACGAGCAGTACTTC. It yields the protein CASSSPTGGRTYEQYF.

This clonotype was seen a few times. V gene TRBV14 combines with J gene TRBJ2-5; 7 nucleotides line up with TRBD1. The ends lost 4 bases at V and 5 bases at J; junction bases unmatched: 4. Germline CDR1 is SGHDN and CDR2 is FVKESK. CDR3 length equals 13 residues. In DNA, the CDR3 is TGTGCCAGCAGCCCCGGGACAGATGAGACCCAGTACTTC. Encoded protein: CASSPGTDETQYF.

V and J are TRBV2 and TRBJ2-5, with D possibly being TRBD1 (5 bases). V was pared by 6 bases and J by 2 bases, with 16 bases between. This CDR3 has 15 residues. Germline V gives CDR1 SNHLY, CDR2 FYNNEI. The CDR3 here is CASSRALGAQETQYF. Here the CDR3 DNA reads TGTGCCAGCAGCCGGGCCCTAGGGGCTCAAGAGACCCAGTACTTC.

The chain is built from TRBV6-2 or TRBV6-3 and TRBJ2-7; 7 bases fit TRBD1. This CDR3 region has 12 residues. Germline CDR1 and CDR2: MNHEY and SVGEGT. V gave up 6 bases and J gave up 8 bases; unmatched junction bases: 7. The CDR3 reads CASRTTGYKQYF. The CDR3, as DNA: TGTGCCAGCAGAACGACAGGGTATAAGCAGTACTTC.

This clonotype occurred a few times. The gene calls are TRBV5-6 and TRBJ2-3; a possible D gene is TRBD2 (6 bases). V lost 6 bases to trimming and J lost 11 bases, with 19 bases between them. The germline CDR1 and CDR2 sequences are SGHDT and YYEEEE. There are 13 residues in the CDR3. CDR3 in amino acids: CASKGGDSTQQYF. CDR3 nucleotide sequence: TGTGCCAGCAAGGGCGGGGACTCGACACAGCAGTATTTT.

The sample holds many counts of this clonotype. This chain connects TRBV21-1 to TRBJ1-5; the table's D call, TRBD1, has no DNA check behind it. TRBV21-1 is a documented pseudogene. This CDR3 is 18 amino acids long. The CDR3, as DNA: TGTGCCAGCAGCAAAGCCGCGATCTTCCAACAGGGGAATCAGCCCCAGCATTTT. Its protein product is CASSKAAIFQQGNQPQHF.

This clonotype was detected only a few times. This sequence joins TRBV29-1 and TRBJ2-7, with D possibly being TRBD1 (5 bases). V shed 6 bases and J shed 5 bases, with 17 bases lying between them. Germline assignment: CDR1 SQVTM and CDR2 ANQGSEA. This CDR3 region has 13 residues. The CDR3 sequence: CSVGDSQNHEQYF. DNA of the CDR3: TGCAGCGTCGGAGACAGCCAGAACCACGAGCAGTACTTC.

This rearrangement joins TRBV4-3 to TRBJ1-6; D is unresolved. This CDR3 is built from 13 residues. Germline V gene data show CDR1 as LGHNA and CDR2 as YSLEER. Trimming removed 0 bases from V and 6 bases from J, with 3 bases in between. CDR3 sequence reads: CASSQDFNSPLHF. The DNA of the CDR3 is TGCGCCAGCAGCCAAGACTTTAATTCACCCCTCCACTTT.

This clonotype appeared many times. This rearrangement joins TRBV12-3 or TRBV12-4 to TRBJ2-7, with D perhaps TRBD2 (5 bases). The CDR3 is 12 amino acids. The V gene lost 7 bases and the J gene lost 0 bases, with 7 bases spanning the gap. The CDR3 region is CASTAGSYEQYF. CDR3 coding DNA: TGTGCCAGCACGGCGGGCTCCTACGAGCAGTACTTC.

This clonotype has ten or more counts. V gene TRBV12-3 or TRBV12-4 combines with J gene TRBJ2-7; D could derive from TRBD1 or TRBD2 (5 bases each). This CDR3 contains 13 residues. Trimming cost V 10 bases and J 5 bases, with 18 bases left between them. CDR3 DNA sequence: TGTGCCACGAAAGAATCGGGGCCGAACGAGCAGTACTTC. Translation: CATKESGPNEQYF.

This clonotype was observed a few times. The chain couples TRBV29-1 to TRBJ1-1; 7 nucleotides match TRBD1. The J segment lost 4 bases and the V segment lost 3 bases, leaving 5 bases of the junction unmatched. The CDR3 length is 13 residues. CDR1 and CDR2 from the germline V gene are SQVTM and ANQGSEA. The DNA of the CDR3 is TGCAGCGTTGACGAGGGGGCGTTCACTGAAGCTTTCTTT. Translation gives CSVDEGAFTEAFF. Drawing the rest from reference TRBV29-1 and TRBJ1-1, the complete variable domain is SAVISQKPSRDICQRGTSLTIQCQVDSQVTMMFWYRQQPGQSLTLIATANQGSEATYESGFVIDKFPISRPNLTFSTLTVSNMSPEDSSIYLCSVDEGAFTEAFFGQGTRLTVV.

This clonotype was seen only a few times. This chain links TRBV28 with TRBJ2-7; D not resolved. Trimming pared 10 bases from V and 2 bases from J, leaving 12 bases between. Germline V gene sequence: CDR1 MDHEN, CDR2 SYDVKM. The CDR3 extends over 12 amino acids. CDR3 in amino acids: CATRSAPYEQYF. CDR3 DNA sequence: TGTGCCACCCGAAGTGCTCCCTACGAGCAGTACTTC.

V is TRBV5-8 and J is TRBJ2-1; D gene uncertain. CDR1 and CDR2 from the germline V gene are SGHTS and YDEGEE. There are 16 residues in the CDR3. Trimming left V 2 bases short and J 3 bases short, with 15 bases between. The CDR3 reads CASSLGSAGIYNEQFF. The CDR3 nucleotides are TGTGCCAGCAGCTTAGGATCCGCAGGTATCTACAATGAGCAGTTCTTC.

The CDR3 reads CATSQGYEQYF. CDR3 DNA sequence: TGTGCCACTTCACAGGGCTACGAGCAGTACTTC. V and J are TRBV6-2 or TRBV6-3 and TRBJ2-7, with TRBD1 as a possible D gene (6 bases). Trimming shortened V by 10 bases and J by 3 bases, and 10 bases separated the two germline ends. Germline values: CDR1 MNHEY, CDR2 SVGEGT. The CDR3 spans 11 residues.

This clonotype was picked up a small number of times. The chain links TRBV5-1 to TRBJ1-2; D perhaps matches TRBD1 (5 bases). The germline gives CDR1 SGHRS, CDR2 YFSETQ. This CDR3 region has 15 residues. V was cut by 2 bases and J by 2 bases, with 13 bases left in between. CDR3 region: CASSLFDSRNYGYTF. CDR3 coding DNA: TGCGCCAGCAGCTTATTCGACAGTCGGAACTATGGCTACACCTTC.

This clonotype showed up just a few times. V gene TRBV9 combines with J gene TRBJ2-5; D is perhaps TRBD2 (6 bases). There are 17 residues in the CDR3. Per germline, CDR1 SGDLS and CDR2 YYNGEE. Trimming cost V 2 bases and J 5 bases, with 22 bases left between them. In DNA form, the CDR3 reads TGTGCCAGCAGCGTTGGAGAAAGCGGCGGGAAAGGGGAGACCCAGTACTTC. Translation gives CASSVGESGGKGETQYF.

This clonotype was detected only a few times. The chain recombines TRBV5-1 with TRBJ2-5, with 7 bases lining up with TRBD1. The CDR3 length is 15 residues. The V gene's germline CDR1 is SGHRS and CDR2 YFSETQ. V was clipped by 0 bases and J by 7 bases; unmatched bases: 9. The CDR3 DNA reads TGCGCCAGCAGCTTGGATGGGACAGCAAGGGGGACCCAGTACTTC. Protein: CASSLDGTARGTQYF.

This clonotype was counted between two and nine times. This chain links TRBV4-3 with TRBJ2-3; a weak D match, TRBD2 (6 bases). Trimming cost V 3 bases and J 4 bases, with 20 bases left between them. CDR3 length: 17 residues. The germline V gene has CDR1 LGHNA and CDR2 YSLEER. Written as DNA, the CDR3 is TGCGCCAGCAGCCAGAATCCCCGGGGGTCCCTTGCAGATACGCAGTATTTT. Its translation is CASSQNPRGSLADTQYF.

This clonotype has only a few counts. The genes are TRBV12-3 or TRBV12-4 and TRBJ2-7, with 14 bases aligning to TRBD2. V was clipped by 6 bases and J by 6 bases; unmatched bases: 1. The CDR3 runs to 13 residues. CDR3 amino acids: CASRGLAGVEQYF. The CDR3 DNA is TGTGCCAGCAGGGGACTAGCGGGAGTCGAGCAGTACTTC.

The CDR3 spells CASSPNTGSGELFF. CDR3 bases: TGTGCCAGCAGCCCTAATACAGGGTCCGGGGAGCTGTTTTTT. The chain couples TRBV7-3 to TRBJ2-2; weak D call: TRBD1 (6 bases). V lost 5 bases to trimming and J lost 6 bases, with 13 bases between them. The germline gives CDR1 SGHTA, CDR2 FQGTGA. The CDR3 contains 14 residues.

This clonotype was seen a handful of times. The chain recombines TRBV14 with TRBJ2-2, with 7 bases identical to TRBD1. CDR3 length: 16 residues. Losses at the gene ends were 2 bases for V and 1 base for J; bases not matched to a gene: 4. From germline, CDR1 is SGHDN and CDR2 FVKESK. CDR3 nucleotides: TGTGCCAGCAGCCAATACCGGGACAGGAACACCGGGGAGCTGTTTTTT. It is translated as CASSQYRDRNTGELFF.

The chain combines TRBV30 with TRBJ2-1; TRBD1 might be the D (6 bases). Trimming removed 3 bases at V and 7 bases at J, with 10 bases between. CDR1 is GTSNPN, CDR2 SVGIG, per germline (reference sequence). The CDR3 spans 12 residues. For the CDR3, the DNA is TGTGCCTGGAGCCCCCAGGGGAATGAGCAGTTCTTC. This sequence encodes CAWSPQGNEQFF.

This rearrangement joins TRBV6-1 to TRBJ1-5; no firm D call. The V end lost 6 bases, the J end lost 7 bases, and 13 bases lay between the germline ends. The germline V gene encodes CDR1 MNHNS and CDR2 SASEGT. The CDR3 extends over 13 amino acids. The CDR3 is CASRTVEGQPQHF. The CDR3 DNA reads TGTGCCAGCAGAACCGTCGAGGGACAGCCCCAGCATTTT.

This clonotype was seen only a few times. The chain links TRBV20-1 to TRBJ1-5; 7 positions match TRBD1. Germline-derived CDR1 and CDR2 are DFQATT and SNEGSKA (reference sequence). CDR3 length equals 13 residues. Here the CDR3 DNA reads TGCAGCATCGCTGGGACAGGCAATCAGCCCCAGCATTTT. Residues: CSIAGTGNQPQHF.

This clonotype was detected only a few times. The chain links TRBV7-9 to TRBJ2-7; D could derive from TRBD1 or TRBD2 (5 bases each). The CDR3 totals 15 residues. Germline CDR1 and CDR2: SEHNR and FQNEAQ (reference sequence). Trimming took off 1 base at V and 2 bases at J, with 12 bases between the two ends. The CDR3 here is CASSLGGSGPYEQYF. The CDR3 coding sequence is TGTGCCAGCAGCTTAGGCGGGTCGGGACCCTACGAGCAGTACTTC.

This clonotype was recorded a few times. The genes are TRBV7-8 and TRBJ2-1; 10 bases are shared with TRBD2. The junction had 13 bases not matched to a gene; V was cut back by 2 bases and J by 12 bases. The germline CDR1 and CDR2 sequences are SGHVS and FQNEAQ. CDR3 length: 16 residues. CDR3 loop: CASSLFGAGGPVAQFF. CDR3 DNA sequence: TGTGCCAGCAGCTTATTCGGAGCGGGAGGGCCTGTAGCGCAGTTCTTC.

The rearrangement uses TRBV28 and TRBJ2-3, with D possibly matching TRBD1 (5 bases). From germline, CDR1 is MDHEN and CDR2 SYDVKM. This CDR3 spans 13 amino acids. Between the trimmed V and J ends, which lost 6 bases and 5 bases, there was a span of 12 bases. The CDR3 region has the DNA TGTGCCAGCAGGCTGGGCAGGGAAGATACGCAGTATTTT. Translated, it gives CASRLGREDTQYF. Full variable domain (missing parts from reference TRBV28 and TRBJ2-3): DVKVTQSSRYLVKRTGEKVFLECVQDMDHENMFWYRQDPGLGLRLIYFSYDVKMKEKGDIPEGYSVSREKKERFSLILESASTNQTSMYLCASRLGREDTQYFGPGTRLTVL.

The rearrangement uses TRBV4-2 and TRBJ2-7, with D perhaps TRBD1 or TRBD2 (6 bases each). The CDR3 loop spans 16 amino acids. In germline, CDR1 is LGHNA, CDR2 YNFKEQ. The V end lost 1 base, the J end lost 2 bases, and 15 bases lay between the germline ends. The CDR3 nucleotides read TGTGCCAGCAGCCAAGCGGCGGGACACAATGCCTACGAGCAGTACTTC. It encodes CASSQAAGHNAYEQYF.